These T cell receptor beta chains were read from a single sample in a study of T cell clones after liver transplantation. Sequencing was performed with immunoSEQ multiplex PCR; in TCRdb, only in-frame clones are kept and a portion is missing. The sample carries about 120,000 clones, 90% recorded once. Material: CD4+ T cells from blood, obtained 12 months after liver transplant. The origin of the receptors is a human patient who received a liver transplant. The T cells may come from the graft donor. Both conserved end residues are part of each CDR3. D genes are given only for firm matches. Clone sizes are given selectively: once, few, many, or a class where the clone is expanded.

DNA: TGTGCCAGCAGGGAAGTGGGACTAGCGGGCACCGGGGAGCTGTTTTTT; CDR3: CASREVGLAGTGELFF; size: .; V: TRBV6-1; D: TRBD2; J: TRBJ2-2
DNA: TGCGCCAGCAGCCTAATACCAGGGCCTGCAACTAATGAAAAACTGTTTTTT; CDR3: CASSLIPGPATNEKLFF; size: once; V: TRBV4-3; D: .; J: TRBJ1-4
DNA: TGCGCCAGCAGCTTGGTCTCCGATACGCAGTATTTT; CDR3: CASSLVSDTQYF; size: .; V: TRBV5-1; D: .; J: TRBJ2-3
DNA: TGTGCCAGCAGCCCGGGGGGACTAGCGGGAGAAGAGACCCAGTACTTC; CDR3: CASSPGGLAGEETQYF; size: .; V: TRBV11-3; D: TRBD2; J: TRBJ2-5
DNA: TGTGCCAGCAGCGCGTCCCGGAGCTCCTACGAGCAGTACTTC; CDR3: CASSASRSSYEQYF; size: .; V: TRBV5-4; D: .; J: TRBJ2-7
DNA: TGCAGCGCATTAACAGGCGATAGCAATCAGCCCCAGCATTTT; CDR3: CSALTGDSNQPQHF; size: .; V: TRBV29-1; D: .; J: TRBJ1-5
DNA: TGTGCCAGTAGATCCGGGACAGCCTCTGGAAACACCATATATTTT; CDR3: CASRSGTASGNTIYF; size: .; V: TRBV19; D: TRBD1; J: TRBJ1-3
DNA: TGCGCCAGCAGCGCAGGGGCCAGGCGAGAGACCCAGTACTTC; CDR3: CASSAGARRETQYF; size: many; V: TRBV10-1; D: .; J: TRBJ2-5
DNA: TGTGCCAGCAGCTTGGGTACAGGGAATAAATGGTTCTTC; CDR3: CASSLGTGNKWFF; size: .; V: TRBV5-6; D: .; J: TRBJ2-1
DNA: TGTGCCAGCGCCTGGGGGGATTCACCCCTCCACTTT; CDR3: CASAWGDSPLHF; size: .; V: TRBV2; D: .; J: TRBJ1-6
DNA: TGTGCCAGCAGCTATTCGGGGCAAGAGACCCAGTACTTC; CDR3: CASSYSGQETQYF; size: .; V: TRBV7-7; D: .; J: TRBJ2-5
DNA: TGTGCCAGCACTCAAAGCTCTGGGGCCAACGTCCTGACTTTC; CDR3: CASTQSSGANVLTF; size: once; V: TRBV7-2; D: .; J: TRBJ2-6
DNA: TGCGCCAGCAAGGGGTTGAATACGCAGTATTTT; CDR3: CASKGLNTQYF; size: .; V: TRBV10-2; D: .; J: TRBJ2-3
DNA: TGTGCCAGCAGTCAACCGAACTATGGCTACACCTTC; CDR3: CASSQPNYGYTF; size: .; V: TRBV2; D: .; J: TRBJ1-2
DNA: TGTGCCAGTAGTGTATTATCCGGGACAAAGAGCAATGAGCAGTTCTTC; CDR3: CASSVLSGTKSNEQFF; size: .; V: TRBV19; D: .; J: TRBJ2-1
DNA: TGTGCCAGCACTGGTGGACTAGCGACAGATACGCAGTATTTT; CDR3: CASTGGLATDTQYF; size: .; V: TRBV2; D: TRBD2; J: TRBJ2-3
DNA: TGTGCCAGCAGCGTGCAGGGAGGGAACACTGAAGCTTTCTTT; CDR3: CASSVQGGNTEAFF; size: .; V: TRBV28; D: .; J: TRBJ1-1
DNA: TGTGCCAGCTCACCGGGGGCAGGGGGCGTCTATGGCTACACCTTC; CDR3: CASSPGAGGVYGYTF; size: .; V: TRBV18; D: TRBD1; J: TRBJ1-2
DNA: TGTGCCAGCAGTTCTTTGGGGAGGACGGTTGGAAACACCATATATTTT; CDR3: CASSSLGRTVGNTIYF; size: .; V: TRBV7-8; D: .; J: TRBJ1-3
DNA: TGTGCCAGTAGTACAAGAGCGGGCCTCTCCTACAATGAGCAGTTCTTC; CDR3: CASSTRAGLSYNEQFF; size: .; V: TRBV19; D: .; J: TRBJ2-1
DNA: TGTGCCAGCTCATCGTCCAGTGGCACAATCTCTGGAAACACCATATATTTT; CDR3: CASSSSSGTISGNTIYF; size: .; V: TRBV18; D: .; J: TRBJ1-3
DNA: TGTGCCAGCAGCTTGTTAACTAGCGTTAGCTCTGGGGCCAACGTCCTGACTTTC; CDR3: CASSLLTSVSSGANVLTF; size: .; V: TRBV11-3; D: TRBD2; J: TRBJ2-6
DNA: TGTGCCTGGATTTCTGGAAACACCATATATTTT; CDR3: CAWISGNTIYF; size: .; V: TRBV30; D: .; J: TRBJ1-3
DNA: TGTGCCAGCAGCTTAGCGAATCCAGACTATGGCTACACCTTC; CDR3: CASSLANPDYGYTF; size: .; V: TRBV7-9; D: .; J: TRBJ1-2
DNA: TGTGCCAGCAGCCAGAGGGCAGGGTTGGACACCGGGGAGCTGTTTTTT; CDR3: CASSQRAGLDTGELFF; size: .; V: TRBV7-7; D: .; J: TRBJ2-2
DNA: TGCGCCAGCAGCCAAGATGGCTGGGTCGCCTACAATGAGCAGTTCTTC; CDR3: CASSQDGWVAYNEQFF; size: .; V: TRBV4-3; D: .; J: TRBJ2-1
DNA: TGTGCCTGGAGTCCCCTCTACTCACCCCTCCACTTT; CDR3: CAWSPLYSPLHF; size: .; V: TRBV30; D: .; J: TRBJ1-6
DNA: TGCAGCGTTGCGGAGACAGTCCTTGATCAGCCCCAGCATTTT; CDR3: CSVAETVLDQPQHF; size: few; V: TRBV29-1; D: .; J: TRBJ1-5
DNA: TGTGCCAGCAGCTTAGATGGCGTCTATGGCTACACCTTC; CDR3: CASSLDGVYGYTF; size: .; V: TRBV7-9; D: .; J: TRBJ1-2
DNA: TGTGCCAGCAGACCGAGGGCAGTCTTTGGGGAGCTGTTTTTT; CDR3: CASRPRAVFGELFF; size: .; V: TRBV7-9; D: .; J: TRBJ2-2
DNA: TGTGCCAGTATCCCGGGACAGGGAGGGCATCAGCCCCAGCATTTT; CDR3: CASIPGQGGHQPQHF; size: .; V: TRBV19; D: TRBD1; J: TRBJ1-5
DNA: TGTGCCAGCAGCTTGGCGGCCGAACATGAGCAGTTCTTC; CDR3: CASSLAAEHEQFF; size: .; V: TRBV5-5; D: .; J: TRBJ2-1
DNA: TGTGCCAGCAGCGTAGCTGGGGCTCTCTCCTCTGGAAACACCATATATTTT; CDR3: CASSVAGALSSGNTIYF; size: .; V: TRBV9; D: .; J: TRBJ1-3
DNA: TGTGCCAGCAGTCTCACCAACACCATATATTTT; CDR3: CASSLTNTIYF; size: few; V: TRBV28; D: .; J: TRBJ1-3